This T cell receptor beta chain was recovered during a study of blood T cell repertoires in COVID-19. Study at large: Sites in the United States, Italy and Spain provided acute and convalescent COVID-19 samples. T cells, B-cell-depleted T cells, or PBMCs provided the cDNA or gDNA that served as material.

Methods used by the authors: Estimates of nucleated cell counts were drawn from the amplification of reference gene primers. Generated by immunoSEQ multiplex PCR, the TCRdb table keeps only in-frame clones and is missing some. The V and J calls and the clone size are those of that table, but D and trimming were determined from the DNA. Of around 270,000 clones listed, about 85% were seen once; the top ten hold 0.87%. The Seattle patients joined while their infection was active and were tracked longitudinally afterward. The CDR3 sequence is 15 residues long. The germline V gene has CDR1 SNHLY and CDR2 FYNNEI. V lost 1 base, J lost 7 bases, and 9 bases stayed unmatched.

This rearrangement joins TRBV2 to TRBJ2-7, with 8 bases that match TRBD2. The sample consisted of peripheral blood. This TCR came from a human donor with COVID-19, enrolled during active disease. The donor label of this sample is uncertain. CDR3 DNA: TGTGCCAGCAGTGAAGAACGGGAGGGGGACGGGGAGCAGTACTTC. Encoded protein: CASSEEREGDGEQYF.